These 27 T cell receptor beta chains came from one sample sequenced in a study of blood T cell repertoires in COVID-19 (TCRdb year 2020). The library was produced with the immunoSEQ multiplex PCR assay. Held by TCRdb, this immuneACCESS table contains in-frame sequences only and omits some clones. Under half of the omission traces to an unresolved V gene where checked; the cause of the rest is unknown. Counted in this sample were tens of thousands of clones; approximately 90% of them appeared once. The ten biggest clones cover 25% to 30% of the sample. Sequences were obtained from peripheral blood. Receptors originate from a man aged 45-65 years with active or convalescent COVID-19.

This clone was seen a handful of times. The chain couples TRBV6-1 to TRBJ1-2, with 9 nucleotides matching TRBD1. CDR1 and CDR2 from the germline V gene are MNHNS and SASEGT. CDR3 length equals 13 residues. The trim removed 1 base at V and 8 bases at J, leaving 2 bases unmatched. In DNA, the CDR3 is TGTGCCAGCAGTGAAGTGGGACAGGGAGGCTACACCTTC. It is translated as CASSEVGQGGYTF.

This rearrangement joins TRBV5-1 to TRBJ1-2; 7 nucleotides agree with TRBD1. Looked up from germline, CDR1 is SGHRS and CDR2 is YFSETQ. With 4 bases clipped from V and 8 bases from J, the junction kept 8 bases outside the gene matches. The CDR3 has 13 amino acids. For the CDR3, the DNA is TGCGCCAGCAGCACAGGGGAACGATTCGGCTACACCTTC. Translated, it gives CASSTGERFGYTF.

The chain carries TRBV7-9 and TRBJ1-4; 10 bases fit TRBD1. V shed 3 bases and J 2 bases; nucleotides not matched to a gene: 3. Germline loops: CDR1 SEHNR, CDR2 FQNEAQ (reference sequence). The CDR3 has 16 residues. The CDR3 protein is CASSFGTGVTNEKLFF. CDR3 nucleotides: TGTGCCAGCAGCTTCGGGACAGGGGTGACTAATGAAAAACTGTTTTTT.

This clone was observed a handful of times. V is TRBV5-1 and J is TRBJ1-3; no reliable D call. This CDR3 has 15 amino acids. Trimming took 1 base from V and 0 from J, leaving 8 bases between them. In germline, CDR1 is SGHRS, CDR2 YFSETQ. The CDR3 DNA reads as TGCGCCAGCAGCTTGAGCACCCTCTCTGGAAACACCATATATTTT. Translated: CASSLSTLSGNTIYF. Variable domain in full (rest from reference TRBV5-1 and TRBJ1-3): KAGVTQTPRYLIKTRGQQVTLSCSPISGHRSVSWYQQTPGQGLQFLFEYFSETQRNKGNFPGRFSGRQFSNSRSEMNVSTLELGDSALYLCASSLSTLSGNTIYFGEGSWLTVV.

The chain uses TRBV7-8 and TRBJ2-1; the match to TRBD2 covers 9 bases. Trimming cost V 0 bases and J 4 bases; bases outside gene matches: 13. This CDR3 has 19 amino acids. Germline-derived CDR1 and CDR2 are SGHVS and FQNEAQ. The CDR3 nucleotides read TGTGCCAGCAGCTTAGCCCCTAGCGGGACCCGGGGGGGGTACAATGAGCAGTTCTTC. Translating gives CASSLAPSGTRGGYNEQFF.

This clone was observed a single time. The chain carries TRBV6-6 and TRBJ2-1; 7 nucleotides line up with TRBD1. Trimming cost V 2 bases and J 14 bases; bases outside gene matches: 9. The CDR3 has 13 amino acids. Germline CDR1 and CDR2: MNHNY and SVGAGI (reference sequence). The CDR3 nucleotides are TGTGCCAGCAGTTACACTACAGGGGTGAAGAAGTTCTTC. This encodes CASSYTTGVKKFF.

This chain's CDR3 is CASSRMLGLAGSASTDTQYF. For the CDR3, the DNA is TGTGCCAGCAGCAGGATGCTAGGACTAGCGGGGAGTGCTAGCACAGATACGCAGTATTTT. J is TRBJ2-3 and V is TRBV21-1; the table's D call of TRBD2 was not tested on the DNA. TRBV21-1 corresponds to a pseudogene. CDR3 size: 20 residues.

The chain is built from TRBV4-3 and TRBJ2-3; D is possibly TRBD1 (6 bases). The CDR3 is made up of 16 amino acids. CDR1 is LGHNA and CDR2 is YSLEER in the germline V gene. The V gene lost 0 bases and the J gene lost 2 bases, with 12 bases spanning the gap. DNA of the CDR3: TGCGCCAGCAGCCAAGACGGCCAGGGGAACACAGATACGCAGTATTTT. Protein sequence: CASSQDGQGNTDTQYF.

This chain links TRBV10-3 with TRBJ2-7; D unresolved. The CDR3 sequence is 13 residues long. The V and J ends lost 3 bases and 3 bases respectively, with 9 bases between them. Looked up from germline, CDR1 is ENHRY and CDR2 is SYGVKD. The CDR3 coding sequence is TGTGCCATCAGTGAAGGAACTAACTACGAGCAGTACTTC. Translated, it gives CAISEGTNYEQYF.

The chain is built from TRBV11-2 and TRBJ2-5; D gene unclear. V was cut by 5 bases and J by 1 base, with 8 bases left in between. Germline CDR1 is SGHAT and CDR2 is FQNNGV. The CDR3 totals 13 residues. DNA of the CDR3: TGTGCCAGCAGCCCGGGTTCCCAAGAGACCCAGTACTTC. Amino acids: CASSPGSQETQYF. The full variable domain, completed using reference TRBV11-2 and TRBJ2-5, is EAGVAQSPRYKIIEKRQSVAFWCNPISGHATLYWYQQILGQGPKLLIQFQNNGVVDDSQLPKDRFSAERLKGVDSTLKIQPAKLEDSAVYLCASSPGSQETQYFGPGTRLLVL.

The chain couples TRBV3-1 (or the pseudogene TRBV3-2) to TRBJ2-2; TRBD2 agrees at 11 bases. The germline gives CDR1 LGHDT, CDR2 YNNKEL (reference sequence). V lost 8 bases, J lost 2 bases, and 10 bases stayed unmatched. This CDR3 is 17 amino acids long. The CDR3 region is CASDRTSGRYNTGELFF. As DNA, the CDR3 is TGTGCCAGCGATAGGACTAGCGGGCGCTATAACACCGGGGAGCTGTTTTTT.

The chain is built from TRBV10-3 and TRBJ2-1; 11 positions agree with TRBD2. The CDR3 runs 19 residues. The V gene's germline CDR1 is ENHRY and CDR2 SYGVKD. Trimming took 6 bases from V and 8 from J; bases not matched to a gene: 21. The CDR3 loop is CAIRDRDRATSGSHYEQFF. CDR3 coding DNA: TGTGCCATCAGGGACCGGGACAGGGCAACTAGCGGGAGTCACTATGAGCAGTTCTTC.

The chain employs TRBV6-6 and TRBJ2-1; 10 nucleotides align to TRBD1. CDR3 length: 16 amino acids. Germline V gene sequence: CDR1 MNHNY, CDR2 SVGAGI (reference sequence). Trimming took 6 bases from V and 5 from J; bases not matched to a gene: 10. This CDR3 reads CASRIPRDRGHNEQFF. CDR3 nucleotide sequence: TGTGCCAGCAGAATTCCCCGGGACAGGGGCCACAATGAGCAGTTCTTC.

The chain employs TRBV27 and TRBJ1-1, with 8 bases aligning to TRBD1. V was pared by 5 bases and J by 8 bases, with 10 bases of the junction left unmatched. The germline V gene has CDR1 MNHEY and CDR2 SMNVEV (reference sequence). The CDR3 contains 14 residues. CDR3 bases: TGTGCCAGCAGTCACTACAGGGGGGCCTTCGAAGCTTTCTTT. Translation: CASSHYRGAFEAFF.

CDR3 sequence reads: CASSHAIAGGDTDTQYF. The CDR3 DNA reads as TGTGCCAGCAGCCATGCAATTGCGGGGGGAGACACAGATACGCAGTATTTT. The rearrangement uses TRBV3-1 (or the pseudogene TRBV3-2) and TRBJ2-3; 8 bases line up with TRBD2. Per the germline V gene, CDR1 is LGHDT and CDR2 is YNNKEL (reference sequence). The V and J ends lost 3 bases and 2 bases, in that order; junction bases with no gene match: 10. The CDR3 is 17 amino acids.

Concerning this clone: The junction shows a germline mismatch at one end, possibly a read error. The genes are TRBV2 and TRBJ2-1, with 10 nucleotides matching TRBD2. CDR3 size: 11 residues. Looked up from germline, CDR1 is SNHLY and CDR2 is FYNNEI. This CDR3 reads CASTQRGGLIF. The CDR3 nucleotides read TGTGCCAGCACCCAGCGGGGGGGCCTGATCTTC. Variable domain in full (rest from reference TRBV2 and TRBJ2-1): EPEVTQTPSHQVTQMGQEVILRCVPISNHLYFYWYRQILGQKVEFLVSFYNNEISEKSEIFDDQFSVERPDGSNFTLKIRSTKLEDSAMYFCASTQRGGLIFGPGTRLTVL.

This chain connects TRBV4-2 to TRBJ1-1, with a possible D match to TRBD1 (5 bases). Germline CDR1 and CDR2: LGHNA and YNFKEQ. This CDR3 is built from 16 residues. V shed 4 bases and J shed 1 base, with 16 bases lying between them. The CDR3 region is CASSPEGRGANTEAFF. In nucleotides, the CDR3 is TGTGCCAGCAGCCCCGAAGGGAGGGGCGCGAACACTGAAGCTTTCTTT.

This rearrangement joins TRBV6-6 to TRBJ2-3; TRBD2 agrees at 8 bases. CDR3 length: 16 residues. V trimming: 3 bases; J trimming: 5 bases; junction bases outside the gene matches: 10. Germline V lookup: CDR1 MNHNY, CDR2 SVGAGI (reference sequence). The DNA for the CDR3 is TGTGCCAGCAGTTATAGCGCGGCTAGCGGGCAAGATACGCAGTATTTT. The encoded protein is CASSYSAASGQDTQYF.

The CDR3 protein is CASSRGVKPYEQYF. Written as DNA, the CDR3 is TGTGCCAGCAGCCGAGGAGTGAAACCCTACGAGCAGTACTTC. V is TRBV6-5 and J is TRBJ2-7; D call uncertain. The CDR3 consists of 14 residues. Between the trimmed V and J ends, which lost 6 bases and 2 bases, there was a span of 14 bases. The germline CDR1 and CDR2 sequences are MNHEY and SVGAGI.

The J gene is TRBJ1-1, the V gene TRBV6-2 or TRBV6-3; D uncertain. The germline V gene has CDR1 MNHEY and CDR2 SVGEGT. The CDR3 is 13 residues long. V gave up 6 bases and J gave up 0 bases, with 8 bases separating them. CDR3 DNA sequence: TGTGCCAGCAGCCGGCAACTGAACACTGAAGCTTTCTTT. Its translation: CASSRQLNTEAFF.

This chain uses TRBV4-1 with TRBJ2-2; D gene ambiguous. Between the trimmed V and J ends, which lost 4 bases and 0 bases, there was a span of 9 bases. CDR3 length: 15 amino acids. Germline assignment: CDR1 MGHRA and CDR2 YSYEKL. CDR3 sequence: CASSLSGANTGELFF. CDR3 DNA sequence: TGCGCCAGCAGCCTATCCGGAGCGAACACCGGGGAGCTGTTTTTT.

The V gene is TRBV4-1, the J gene TRBJ2-3; a weak D match, TRBD1 (5 bases). CDR1 is MGHRA, CDR2 YSYEKL, per germline. Trimming pared 3 bases from V and 4 bases from J, leaving 11 bases between. This CDR3 region has 14 residues. In nucleotides, the CDR3 is TGCGCCAGCAGCCAGGGCAGGGCCGCAGATACGCAGTATTTT. As protein: CASSQGRAADTQYF.

The chain combines TRBV5-5 with TRBJ2-3; a weak D match, TRBD1 (6 bases). Germline V gene sequence: CDR1 SGHKS, CDR2 YYEKEE (reference sequence). CDR3 size: 16 residues. V was trimmed by 4 bases and J by 0 bases, leaving 15 bases between them. CDR3 DNA sequence: TGTGCCAGCAGCACCCGAACAGGGCTTAGCACAGATACGCAGTATTTT. Protein: CASSTRTGLSTDTQYF.

The chain uses TRBV6-1 and TRBJ2-7, with 8 bases that match TRBD1. CDR1 is MNHNS, CDR2 SASEGT, per germline. The CDR3 spans 17 residues. The V segment lost 0 bases and the J segment 4 bases; nucleotides outside the gene matches: 11. The DNA of the CDR3 is TGTGCCAGCAGTGAAGCGCACATGAGGACAGGGAAATACGAGCAGTACTTC. This sequence encodes CASSEAHMRTGKYEQYF.

The rearrangement links TRBV5-4 to TRBJ2-6; TRBD1 is a possible D gene (5 bases). CDR3 length: 19 amino acids. Trimming took 5 bases from V and 0 from J, leaving 21 bases between them. Germline V lookup: CDR1 SGHNT, CDR2 YYREEE (reference sequence). The CDR3, as DNA: TGTGCCAGCAGGATGGGGTCCCCCCAACAGGCCTCTGGGGCCAACGTCCTGACTTTC. Its translation: CASRMGSPQQASGANVLTF.

This chain connects TRBV5-1 to TRBJ2-7; D gene uncertain. The germline gives CDR1 SGHRS, CDR2 YFSETQ. V was trimmed by 0 bases and J by 0 bases, leaving 13 bases between them. This CDR3 is 16 amino acids long. The DNA for the CDR3 is TGCGCCAGCAGCTTGGAAATGGCAGCTAGCTCCTACGAGCAGTACTTC. Its protein is CASSLEMAASSYEQYF.

The gene calls are TRBV18 and TRBJ2-5, with TRBD1 identical over 9 bases. CDR1 is KGHSH, CDR2 LQKENI, per germline. This CDR3 has 17 residues. The V gene end was trimmed by 0 bases and the J gene end by 2 bases; junction bases not matched to a gene: 7. CDR3 nucleotide sequence: TGTGCCAGCTCACCACCGGGACAGGGAGGGTGGCAAGAGACCCAGTACTTC. Protein product: CASSPPGQGGWQETQYF. The variable domain in full, completed from reference TRBV18 and TRBJ2-5, reads NAGVMQNPRHLVRRRGQEARLRCSPMKGHSHVYWYRQLPEEGLKFMVYLQKENIIDESGMPKERFSAEFPKEGPSILRIQQVVRGDSAAYFCASSPPGQGGWQETQYFGPGTRLLVL.